A selection of T cell receptor beta chains follows, all from one sample in a study of shared clonotypes between healthy human individuals. Assay: immunoSEQ multiplex PCR; the TCRdb copy retains only in-frame clones and omits some. The sample lists 2 million to 2.5 million clones, 85% to 95% occurring once. The sequenced sample consisted of naive CD4+ T cells from PBMCs. All receptors derive from a man between 18 and 29 years old in good health. Some clones in this sample may be carry-over from other donors' samples. Each CDR3 is given with its conserved first and last residue. The order of the fields is V gene, J gene, clone size, D gene, CDR3 protein, CDR3 DNA. A D gene is named only where the DNA matches it firmly. A row's size may be missing; if present it is once, few, many or a size class.

>TRBV15|TRBJ1-4|-|-
CATKGAAGAQAVNEKLFF
TGTGCCACCAAAGGGGCGGCGGGGGCACAGGCGGTTAATGAAAAACTGTTTTTT
>TRBV10-3|TRBJ2-3|-|-
CAISEGVTSTDTQYF
TGTGCCATCAGTGAGGGGGTAACTAGCACAGATACGCAGTATTTT
>TRBV19|TRBJ2-3|-|-
CASSRAETARYF
TGTGCCAGTAGTCGGGCGGAGACTGCAAGGTATTTT
>TRBV11-2|TRBJ2-2|-|TRBD2
CASSWTSGTTGELFF
TGTGCCAGCAGCTGGACTAGCGGGACCACCGGGGAGCTGTTTTTT
>TRBV9|TRBJ2-7|-|-
CASSVAPAGWEQYF
TGTGCCAGCAGCGTAGCCCCCGCAGGGTGGGAGCAGTACTTC
>TRBV18|TRBJ1-4|-|-
CASSNRATNEKLFF
TGTGCCAGCTCAAACAGGGCAACTAATGAAAAACTGTTTTTT
>TRBV6-6|TRBJ1-5|-|-
CASSYGIWGQPQHF
TGTGCCAGCAGTTACGGGATCTGGGGTCAGCCCCAGCATTTT
>TRBV12-5|TRBJ2-1|-|TRBD1
CASGLGFDRGGSNEQFF
TGTGCTAGTGGTTTGGGGTTCGACAGGGGAGGTAGCAATGAGCAGTTCTTC
>TRBV5-6|TRBJ1-2|once|-
CASSFGSRGANYGYTF
TGTGCCAGCAGCTTCGGATCCAGGGGCGCTAACTATGGCTACACCTTC
>TRBV4-1|TRBJ1-2|few|-
CASSQAGVPGYTF
TGCGCCAGCAGCCAAGCAGGGGTTCCTGGCTACACCTTC
>TRBV28|TRBJ1-4|-|-
CASSSWGHGEKLFF
TGTGCCAGCAGTTCTTGGGGCCACGGTGAAAAACTGTTTTTT
>TRBV4-2|TRBJ2-5|-|-
CASSQVAEETQYF
TGTGCCAGCAGCCAAGTCGCAGAAGAGACCCAGTACTTC
>TRBV5-1|TRBJ2-3|-|TRBD2
CASSPSGASGNTQYF
TGCGCCAGCAGCCCCAGCGGGGCCAGCGGGAATACGCAGTATTTT
>TRBV5-1|TRBJ1-1|-|-
CASSMGLDTEAFF
TGCGCCAGCAGTATGGGGTTGGACACTGAAGCTTTCTTT
>TRBV11-2|TRBJ2-3|-|TRBD2
CASSPTSGRATDTQYF
TGTGCCAGCAGCCCGACTAGCGGGAGGGCCACGGATACGCAGTATTTT
>TRBV5-4|TRBJ2-2|-|-
CASSETRPGNTGELFF
TGTGCCAGCAGCGAAACTAGACCCGGGAACACCGGGGAGCTGTTTTTT
>TRBV7-2|TRBJ2-5|-|TRBD2
CASSPGLAGGLGETQYF
TGTGCCAGCAGCCCCGGACTAGCGGGAGGGCTTGGTGAGACCCAGTACTTC
>TRBV7-9|TRBJ1-5|few|TRBD1
CASSEGDRGYQPQHF
TGTGCCAGCAGCGAAGGAGACAGGGGCTATCAGCCCCAGCATTTT
>TRBV28|TRBJ1-1|few|-
CASKAGVATEAFF
TGTGCCAGCAAGGCAGGCGTGGCCACTGAAGCTTTCTTT
>TRBV6-5|TRBJ2-3|-|-
CASSLGDRGFDTQYF
TGTGCCAGCAGTCTCGGAGATCGGGGTTTTGATACGCAGTATTTT
>TRBV7-8|TRBJ2-3|-|-
CASSLTSGPPTQYF
TGTGCCAGCAGCTTAACATCGGGGCCACCTACGCAGTATTTT
>TRBV2|TRBJ2-5|once|-
CAGQGGGETQYF
TGTGCCGGTCAAGGAGGAGGGGAGACCCAGTACTTC
>TRBV28|TRBJ1-4|-|TRBD1
CASRALPGQSTTATNEKLFF
TGTGCCAGCAGAGCCTTACCGGGACAGAGTACAACAGCAACTAATGAAAAACTGTTTTTT
>TRBV28|TRBJ2-5|-|-
CATHRGGLETQYF
TGTGCCACCCACAGGGGAGGATTAGAGACCCAGTACTTC